The 9 T cell receptor beta chains reported below all come from one sample, sequenced in a study of chemoradiotherapy in HPV16-positive cancers. Measured with immunoSEQ multiplex PCR; TCRdb has only the in-frame clones, and not every one. Counted here are about 300 clones, roughly nine tenths occurring once; the ten biggest clones make up approximately 8%. The source was tumor tissue, collected from a patient who underwent chemoradiotherapy. Receptors were obtained from a human donor with HPV-associated anogenital cancer.

This clone was recorded only once. CDR3 DNA: TGCGCCAGCAGCTTCACAGGGGGGGTGTTCAATGAGCAGTTCTTC. This gives the protein CASSFTGGVFNEQFF. The rearrangement links TRBV5-1 to TRBJ2-1, with D perhaps TRBD1 (8 bases). This CDR3 region has 15 residues. V was shortened by 2 bases and J by 6 bases, with 15 bases between the two germline ends. Germline-derived CDR1 and CDR2 are SGHRS and YFSETQ.

This clone was recorded a few times. This chain uses TRBV5-1 with TRBJ2-7, with 15 nucleotides matching TRBD2. The CDR3 length is 15 residues. V shed 4 bases and J 6 bases; nucleotides not matched to a gene: 5. CDR1 and CDR2 (germline): SGHRS, YFSETQ. CDR3 sequence: CASSRTSGGGSEQYF. The DNA for the CDR3 is TGCGCCAGCAGCAGGACTAGCGGGGGGGGGAGCGAGCAGTACTTC.

The chain carries TRBV14 and TRBJ1-6; 7 nucleotides line up with TRBD1. Germline V gives CDR1 SGHDN, CDR2 FVKESK. The CDR3 covers 14 residues. V dropped 5 bases and J dropped 6; count of bases not matched to a gene: 4. The CDR3 DNA is TGTGCCAGCAGCTGGGACAGTCCTAATTCACCCCTCCACTTT. It translates to CASSWDSPNSPLHF.

This clone was seen once. V and J are TRBV18 and TRBJ2-3; the match to TRBD2 covers 9 bases. Looked up from germline, CDR1 is KGHSH and CDR2 is LQKENI. After removal of 8 bases from V and 3 bases from J, the junction contained 3 bases not matched to a gene. The CDR3 length is 13 residues. CDR3 bases: TGTGCCAGCCTGACTAGCGGAACAGATACGCAGTATTTT. It translates to CASLTSGTDTQYF.

This chain joins TRBV11-2 and TRBJ2-5; 11 positions match TRBD1. The end of the DNA is better explained by TRBJ2-7, so the J call may be wrong. Per the germline V gene, CDR1 is SGHAT and CDR2 is FQNNGV. There are 14 residues in the CDR3. The CDR3 loop is CASSSDRGRFEQYF. DNA of the CDR3: TGTGCCAGCAGCTCGGACAGGGGGCGCTTCGAGCAGTACTTC.

This rearrangement joins TRBV28 to TRBJ2-7; D gene ambiguous. The V end was cut by 3 bases, the J end by 0 bases, with 9 bases between. Germline CDR1 MDHEN, CDR2 SYDVKM. The CDR3 runs 14 residues. DNA for the CDR3: TGTGCCAGCAGTTTCCCCCAGAGCTCCTACGAGCAGTACTTC. This sequence encodes CASSFPQSSYEQYF.

V gene TRBV5-1 combines with J gene TRBJ2-1; D tentatively fits TRBD1 or TRBD2 (6 bases each). In germline, CDR1 is SGHRS, CDR2 YFSETQ. The CDR3 sequence is 15 residues long. V lost 2 bases, J lost 6 bases, and 15 bases lay in between. The CDR3 sequence: CASSFTRGVFNEQFF. The CDR3 region has the DNA TGCGCCAGCAGCTTCACAAGGGGGGTGTTCAATGAGCAGTTCTTC.

This clone was detected a few times. The chain couples TRBV6-6 to TRBJ2-5; D tentatively reads TRBD1 or TRBD2 (6 bases each). V was cut by 0 bases and J by 4 bases, with 12 bases left in between. The germline gives CDR1 MNHNY, CDR2 SVGAGI (reference sequence). The CDR3 covers 15 residues. The CDR3 DNA follows: TGTGCCAGCAGTTACTCGTCAGAGGGGGGAGAGACCCAGTACTTC. Protein sequence: CASSYSSEGGETQYF.

This chain connects TRBV7-9 to TRBJ2-1, with TRBD2 matching 8 bases. V shed 8 bases, J shed 0 bases, and the junction held 9 bases outside the gene matches. Germline V gene data show CDR1 as SEHNR and CDR2 as FQNEAQ (reference sequence). The CDR3 covers 16 residues. The CDR3, as DNA: TGTGCCAGCGCTGGGGCTAGCGGGTCCTCCTACAATGAGCAGTTCTTC. Translating it yields CASAGASGSSYNEQFF.